The rows below give T cell receptor beta chains drawn from one sample of a study of OX40 agonist ivuxolimab in advanced cancers. Clones were read by immunoSEQ multiplex PCR, and TCRdb kept only the in-frame ones, dropping some. Here the sample spans approximately 79,000 clones, approximately 95% being singletons. Material: CD4+ or CD8+ T cells sorted from blood, obtained in a trial of the OX40 agonist ivuxolimab. The receptors were sampled from an adult with an advanced solid tumor such as melanoma, head and neck, liver or kidney cancer. Both conserved end residues are part of each CDR3. Each record gives: CDR3 DNA, CDR3 protein, V gene, D gene, clone size, J gene. A D gene is named only where the DNA matches it firmly. Size is omitted from some rows. Given values are once, few, many or a class for expanded clones.

cdr3_nt: TGTGCCAGCAGTTACGGGACTAGCCTATACAATGAGCAGTTCTTC; cdr3_aa: CASSYGTSLYNEQFF; v_call: TRBV6-5; d_call: TRBD2; clone_size: once; j_call: TRBJ2-1
cdr3_nt: TGCGCCAGCAGCCCATTGACAGGGATGGAGACCCAGTACTTC; cdr3_aa: CASSPLTGMETQYF; v_call: TRBV4-1; d_call: TRBD1; clone_size: .; j_call: TRBJ2-5
cdr3_nt: TGTGCCAGCAGTTACGTCAGGGGCTATGAGCAGTTCTTC; cdr3_aa: CASSYVRGYEQFF; v_call: TRBV6-5; d_call: .; clone_size: .; j_call: TRBJ2-1
cdr3_nt: TGTGCCAGCTCTAGGTCGGACGAGCAGTACTTC; cdr3_aa: CASSRSDEQYF; v_call: TRBV11-2; d_call: .; clone_size: once; j_call: TRBJ2-7
cdr3_nt: TGTGCCAGTACTAGTAGGGGTGGTTTCTACGAGCAGTACTTC; cdr3_aa: CASTSRGGFYEQYF; v_call: TRBV6-1; d_call: .; clone_size: .; j_call: TRBJ2-7
cdr3_nt: TGTGCCTGGAGTGTCTGGGCCAGAGCAGACGAGCAGTACTTC; cdr3_aa: CAWSVWARADEQYF; v_call: TRBV30; d_call: .; clone_size: once; j_call: TRBJ2-7
cdr3_nt: TGTGCCAGCAGTCCGCAAGGGGGCAGGGCCTCCTACGAGCAGTACTTC; cdr3_aa: CASSPQGGRASYEQYF; v_call: TRBV7-8; d_call: TRBD1; clone_size: .; j_call: TRBJ2-7
cdr3_nt: TGTGCCAGTAGTATCGGGGTATACACTGAAGCTTTCTTT; cdr3_aa: CASSIGVYTEAFF; v_call: TRBV19; d_call: .; clone_size: .; j_call: TRBJ1-1
cdr3_nt: TGTGCCAGCACTCTACAGGGTAACGCTGAAGCTTTCTTT; cdr3_aa: CASTLQGNAEAFF; v_call: TRBV6-5; d_call: .; clone_size: .; j_call: TRBJ1-1
cdr3_nt: TGTGCCAGTAGGGCAGGGCCCGAGCAGTACTTC; cdr3_aa: CASRAGPEQYF; v_call: TRBV19; d_call: .; clone_size: .; j_call: TRBJ2-7
cdr3_nt: TGTGCCAGCAGCCTAGGGTTAGCGCAGACCTACGAGCAGTACTTC; cdr3_aa: CASSLGLAQTYEQYF; v_call: TRBV14; d_call: .; clone_size: .; j_call: TRBJ2-7
cdr3_nt: TGCAGCGTTGACCTGAACTCCTACGAGCAGTACTTC; cdr3_aa: CSVDLNSYEQYF; v_call: TRBV29-1; d_call: .; clone_size: .; j_call: TRBJ2-7
cdr3_nt: TGTGCCAGCAGTTTAGACAGCAATCAGCCCCAGCATTTT; cdr3_aa: CASSLDSNQPQHF; v_call: TRBV6-5; d_call: .; clone_size: .; j_call: TRBJ1-5
cdr3_nt: TGTGCCAGCAGCTTAGCCAGGAGCTCCTACAATGAGCAGTTCTTC; cdr3_aa: CASSLARSSYNEQFF; v_call: TRBV7-6; d_call: .; clone_size: .; j_call: TRBJ2-1
cdr3_nt: TGTGCCAGCGGCCCCTGGGGGGCGGGGGAGCAGTACTTC; cdr3_aa: CASGPWGAGEQYF; v_call: TRBV27; d_call: .; clone_size: .; j_call: TRBJ2-7
cdr3_nt: TGTGCCAGCAGCGTAGGTTCGCTGAACACTGAAGCTTTCTTT; cdr3_aa: CASSVGSLNTEAFF; v_call: TRBV9; d_call: .; clone_size: .; j_call: TRBJ1-1
cdr3_nt: TGTGCCAGCAGCGTAGCTTACAATTTACACTATGGCTACACCTTC; cdr3_aa: CASSVAYNLHYGYTF; v_call: TRBV9; d_call: .; clone_size: .; j_call: TRBJ1-2
cdr3_nt: TGTGCCAGCAGCCCGACAGGGGCGCTCGAGACCCAGTACTTC; cdr3_aa: CASSPTGALETQYF; v_call: TRBV27; d_call: TRBD1; clone_size: .; j_call: TRBJ2-5
cdr3_nt: TGTGCCAGCAGTTTCTCGGGAGGGACTGAAGCTTTCTTT; cdr3_aa: CASSFSGGTEAFF; v_call: TRBV6-5; d_call: .; clone_size: .; j_call: TRBJ1-1
cdr3_nt: TGCGCCAGCAGCTTGGTGGGCGGGAGGATGAACACCGGGGAGCTGTTTTTT; cdr3_aa: CASSLVGGRMNTGELFF; v_call: TRBV5-1; d_call: TRBD2; clone_size: .; j_call: TRBJ2-2
cdr3_nt: TGTGCCAGAAGCTCATGGCCCGAATTATACCACAGGGAGGGCGGCTATGGCTACACCTTC; cdr3_aa: CARSSWPELYHREGGYGYTF; v_call: TRBV5-3; d_call: .; clone_size: .; j_call: TRBJ1-2
cdr3_nt: TGTGCCAGCTCACCGGAACTGGGATATGGCTACACCTTC; cdr3_aa: CASSPELGYGYTF; v_call: TRBV18; d_call: .; clone_size: once; j_call: TRBJ1-2
cdr3_nt: TGTGCCAGCAGCCTAGGGACTGAAGCTTTCTTT; cdr3_aa: CASSLGTEAFF; v_call: TRBV2; d_call: .; clone_size: .; j_call: TRBJ1-1
cdr3_nt: TGCGCCAGCAGCCTCGACAGTTTTAACACCGGGGAGCTGTTTTTT; cdr3_aa: CASSLDSFNTGELFF; v_call: TRBV4-3; d_call: .; clone_size: .; j_call: TRBJ2-2
cdr3_nt: TGTGCCAGCAGCCCCCCGGGAGGGGGGAACTATGGCTACACCTTC; cdr3_aa: CASSPPGGGNYGYTF; v_call: TRBV27; d_call: .; clone_size: .; j_call: TRBJ1-2
cdr3_nt: TGTGCCAGCAGTTACGAGATAGAGGACTACGAGCAGTACTTC; cdr3_aa: CASSYEIEDYEQYF; v_call: TRBV6-5; d_call: .; clone_size: .; j_call: TRBJ2-7
cdr3_nt: TGCGCCAGCAGCCAAGTAACTAGTTTCTCCTACGAGCAGTACTTC; cdr3_aa: CASSQVTSFSYEQYF; v_call: TRBV4-1; d_call: .; clone_size: .; j_call: TRBJ2-7
cdr3_nt: TGTGCCAGCTTGCCGCGGGGGAACGAGCAGTACTTC; cdr3_aa: CASLPRGNEQYF; v_call: TRBV6-1; d_call: TRBD2; clone_size: .; j_call: TRBJ2-7
cdr3_nt: TGTGCCAGCAGCTTATTGGACTTCTACGAGCAGTACTTC; cdr3_aa: CASSLLDFYEQYF; v_call: TRBV5-5; d_call: .; clone_size: once; j_call: TRBJ2-7
cdr3_nt: TGCGCCAGGAGTTCCGGGGAGGGCCGTGGCACAGATACGCAGTATTTT; cdr3_aa: CARSSGEGRGTDTQYF; v_call: TRBV10-2; d_call: TRBD2; clone_size: .; j_call: TRBJ2-3
cdr3_nt: TGTGCCAGCAGTTTTCGCGGGGGGAACACTGAAGCTTTCTTT; cdr3_aa: CASSFRGGNTEAFF; v_call: TRBV27; d_call: .; clone_size: .; j_call: TRBJ1-1
cdr3_nt: TGTGCCAGCAGCCACGATGGGGGCATCGCTGGCTACACCTTC; cdr3_aa: CASSHDGGIAGYTF; v_call: TRBV6-6; d_call: .; clone_size: .; j_call: TRBJ1-2
cdr3_nt: TGTGCCAGCATTCGACAGGGGAGGGGAAATGAAAAACTGTTTTTT; cdr3_aa: CASIRQGRGNEKLFF; v_call: TRBV6-6; d_call: TRBD1; clone_size: .; j_call: TRBJ1-4
cdr3_nt: TGTGCCAGCAGCTTAGAACTTAGCGGGAGGGCGAATGAGCAGTTCTTC; cdr3_aa: CASSLELSGRANEQFF; v_call: TRBV7-3; d_call: TRBD2; clone_size: .; j_call: TRBJ2-1
cdr3_nt: TGCGCCAGCAGCCAACTTGAAGACCGCGTTGGTCAGCCCCAGCATTTT; cdr3_aa: CASSQLEDRVGQPQHF; v_call: TRBV4-1; d_call: .; clone_size: .; j_call: TRBJ1-5
cdr3_nt: TGTGCCAGCAGCCCCGGACAGGGGCCCTACGAGCAGTACTTC; cdr3_aa: CASSPGQGPYEQYF; v_call: TRBV11-2; d_call: TRBD1; clone_size: .; j_call: TRBJ2-7